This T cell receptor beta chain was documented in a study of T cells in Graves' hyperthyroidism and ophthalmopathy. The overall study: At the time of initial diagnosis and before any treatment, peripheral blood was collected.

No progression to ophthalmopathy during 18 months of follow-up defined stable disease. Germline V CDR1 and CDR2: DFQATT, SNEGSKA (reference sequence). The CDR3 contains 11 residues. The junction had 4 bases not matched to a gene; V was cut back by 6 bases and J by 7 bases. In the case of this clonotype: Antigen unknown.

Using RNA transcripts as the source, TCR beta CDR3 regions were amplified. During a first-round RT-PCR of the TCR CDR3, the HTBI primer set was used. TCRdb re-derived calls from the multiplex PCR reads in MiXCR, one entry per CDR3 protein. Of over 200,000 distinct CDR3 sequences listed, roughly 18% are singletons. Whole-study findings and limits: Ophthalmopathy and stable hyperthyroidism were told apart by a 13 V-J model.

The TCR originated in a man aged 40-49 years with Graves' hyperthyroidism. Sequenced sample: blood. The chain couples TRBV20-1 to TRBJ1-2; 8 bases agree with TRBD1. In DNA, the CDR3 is TGCAGTGCGTGGACAGGGAGTGGCTACACCTTC. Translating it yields CSAWTGSGYTF.